This T cell receptor (beta chain) was observed in a study of regulatory T cells in long-lasting Graves disease. Whole-study findings and limits: Newly diagnosed disease favored TRBV20-1 and TRBJ2-1 over persistent disease. A greater number of public clonotypes (around 2,700) was shared by persistent patients than by new patients (roughly 880).

Concerning this clonotype itself: Its antigen is unidentified.

From germline, CDR1 is ENHRY and CDR2 SYGVKD. The ends lost 3 bases at V and 6 bases at J; junction bases unmatched: 8. The length of the CDR3 is 15 residues. Regarding time point: persistent/refractory GD, antithyroid drugs over 5 years with positive TRAb. RNA extracted from PBMCs served as the sequencing template. Sequencing libraries for TCR beta were prepared with iRepertoire HTBI primers and Arm-PCR of CDR3 regions. TCRdb re-derived calls from the multiplex PCR reads in MiXCR, one entry per CDR3 protein. The sample has hundreds of thousands of distinct CDR3 sequences; 20% are singletons. The sequences come from peripheral blood mononuclear cells (PBMCs), collected when the disease was refractory, from a patient treated with antithyroid drugs. This TCR was recovered from a female donor with Graves disease. The chain has TRBV10-3 and TRBJ2-7; 10 nucleotides line up with TRBD2. CDR3 sequence: CAISDLAGELREQYF. CDR3 DNA sequence: TGTGCCATCAGTGACCTAGCGGGAGAGCTTCGCGAGCAGTACTTC.